These T cell receptor beta chains were read from a single sample in a study of monozygotic twins with inflammatory bowel disease. Each CDR3 protein gets one entry in TCRdb, which reprocessed the 5' RACE reads and gives no DNA. In all, the sample yields roughly 320,000 distinct CDR3 sequences. The sequencing sample was made of blood. These receptors all come from a human donor with ulcerative colitis or Crohn's disease, or a healthy co-twin of an affected twin (not recorded which). Each CDR3 is given with its conserved first and last residue.

TRBJ2-7 TRBV4-3 CASSRKDRGPYEQYF
TRBJ1-5 TRBV15 CATSRDAGRAQPQHF
TRBJ1-2 TRBV6-6 CASTDRVLGYTF
TRBJ2-1 TRBV27 CASSGGQGEGRGLYNEQFF
TRBJ2-1 TRBV5-5 CASSLRVSASYNEQFF
TRBJ2-1 TRBV9 CASSVDGAVNEQFF
TRBJ2-3 TRBV10-3 CAIKSSGPSTDTQYF
TRBJ1-1 TRBV5-6 CASSLVPRNTEAFF
TRBJ2-7 TRBV5-1 CASSSTGQGAHEQYF
TRBJ2-7 TRBV5-1 CASSLEGARYEQYF
TRBJ2-4 TRBV3-1 CASRARGNIQYF
TRBJ2-7 TRBV27 CASSTLMDRGGYEQYF
TRBJ2-7 TRBV2 CASSEVGTSGFSYEQYF
TRBJ2-2 TRBV7-2 CASSLTRLAGVTGELFF
TRBJ2-1 TRBV11-2 CASSFSPPLAGGGEQFF
TRBJ1-1 TRBV20-1 CSASRSGVMRTEAFF
TRBJ1-2 TRBV7-9 CASSLDGRGSGYTF